Following are 24 T cell receptor beta chains from one sample sequenced in a study of response to subunit inactivated influenza vaccine. TCRdb ran MiXCR on the RT-PCR reads and lists one entry per CDR3 protein. The sample shows about 570,000 distinct CDR3 sequences, approximately 11% of them seen only once. The data were also submitted as part of a second study, on T cells expressing NK-cell markers. That report adds: As the method of synthesis, 5'RACE template switching with UMIs yielded TCR beta cDNA.

The sequenced sample was PBMCs from blood, obtained on the day of vaccination. These receptors were collected from a man aged 45-65 years who received an inactivated influenza vaccine.

For this clonotype: The CDR3 end shows no conserved phenylalanine or tryptophan, and so a read error is likely. This chain connects TRBV15 to TRBJ2-7, with D uncertain. This CDR3 comprises 12 residues. Germline loops: CDR1 LNHNV, CDR2 YYDKDF (reference sequence). With 1 base removed from V and 9 bases from J, the gap between germline ends came to 10 bases. In DNA form, the CDR3 reads TGTGCCACCAGCAGAGTTGATAGTAGGCAGTACATC. Translation: CATSRVDSRQYI.

This clonotype was observed a handful of times. This rearrangement joins TRBV6-5 to TRBJ2-1; 10 bases align to TRBD2. V lost 0 bases, J lost 15 bases, and 17 bases stayed unmatched. The CDR3 totals 17 residues. The germline V gene encodes CDR1 MNHEY and CDR2 SVGAGI. CDR3 sequence reads: CASSYSVGLAGAGTRFF. In DNA form, the CDR3 reads TGTGCCAGCAGTTACTCCGTCGGGCTAGCGGGAGCGGGGACTCGGTTCTTC.

The chain recombines TRBV6-1 with TRBJ2-7; tentative D call: TRBD1 (5 bases). The CDR3 is made up of 14 amino acids. Trimming stripped 2 bases from V and 4 bases from J, with 12 bases between. Germline V lookup: CDR1 MNHNS, CDR2 SASEGT. This CDR3 is CASSEWAGLYEQYF. CDR3 bases: TGTGCCAGCAGTGAATGGGCAGGGTTATACGAGCAGTACTTC.

The sample holds a few counts of this clonotype. V usage is TRBV29-1 and J usage is TRBJ1-2, with D perhaps matching TRBD1 (6 bases). CDR3 size: 15 residues. V shed 4 bases and J shed 1 base, with 16 bases lying between them. Germline assignment: CDR1 SQVTM and CDR2 ANQGSEA. CDR3 protein: CSVGGRGELNYGYTF. DNA of the CDR3: TGCAGCGTTGGTGGCAGGGGAGAACTTAACTATGGCTACACCTTC. The whole variable domain, filled in from reference TRBV29-1 and TRBJ1-2, reads SAVISQKPSRDICQRGTSLTIQCQVDSQVTMMFWYRQQPGQSLTLIATANQGSEATYESGFVIDKFPISRPNLTFSTLTVSNMSPEDSSIYLCSVGGRGELNYGYTFGSGTRLTVV.

The V call is TRBV9, the J call TRBJ1-5; D possibly corresponds to TRBD1 (6 bases). Germline lookup yields CDR1 SGDLS and CDR2 YYNGEE. The V end lost 3 bases, the J end lost 6 bases, and 13 bases lay between the germline ends. The CDR3 length is 14 residues. CDR3 protein: CASSALGGTQPQHF. The CDR3 coding sequence is TGTGCCAGCAGCGCACTGGGGGGCACTCAGCCCCAGCATTTT.

This clonotype was found a few times. The V and J genes are TRBV5-1 and TRBJ2-7; 7 nucleotides agree with TRBD1. Germline assignment: CDR1 SGHRS and CDR2 YFSETQ. V gave up 3 bases and J gave up 0 bases; unmatched junction bases: 6. The CDR3 has 15 residues. CDR3 sequence reads: CASSSGTASSYEQYF. The CDR3 region has the DNA TGCGCCAGCAGCTCCGGGACAGCCAGCTCCTACGAGCAGTACTTC.

The CDR3 region has the DNA TGCGCCAGCAGCTCTTCGCCTATTGCGGCCAAAAACATTCAGTACTTC. Amino acids: CASSSSPIAAKNIQYF. This rearrangement joins TRBV5-1 to TRBJ2-4; D is undetermined. Germline lookup yields CDR1 SGHRS and CDR2 YFSETQ. V lost 3 bases, J lost 1 base, and 14 bases lay in between. This CDR3 contains 16 residues.

This clonotype was seen ten or more times. The chain is built from TRBV7-9 and TRBJ2-1, with 9 bases that match TRBD2. With 3 bases clipped from V and 6 bases from J, the junction kept 3 bases outside the gene matches. CDR1 and CDR2 from the germline V gene are SEHNR and FQNEAQ (reference sequence). CDR3 length equals 14 residues. This chain's CDR3 is CASSFAGGSNEQFF. The CDR3, as DNA: TGTGCCAGCAGCTTCGCGGGAGGGTCCAATGAGCAGTTCTTC.

This clonotype came up a few times. V gene TRBV5-5 combines with J gene TRBJ2-7, with D possibly TRBD1 on 5 matching bases. The CDR3 loop spans 15 amino acids. Trimming took off 0 bases at V and 7 bases at J, with 17 bases between the two ends. Germline V gene lookup returns CDR1 SGHKS and CDR2 YYEKEE (reference sequence). The CDR3 loop is CASSLAADSIREQYF. The CDR3 DNA follows: TGTGCCAGCAGCTTGGCCGCCGACAGCATAAGGGAGCAGTACTTC.

The CDR3 DNA is TGTGCCAGCAGTCTCGACAGGGGCTCTGGCTATGGCTACACCTTC. As protein: CASSLDRGSGYGYTF. The V gene is TRBV7-2, the J gene TRBJ1-2, with 8 bases identical to TRBD1. With V trimmed by 6 bases and J by 4 bases, 10 bases remained unmatched. This CDR3 region has 15 residues. CDR1 and CDR2 from the germline V gene are SGHTA and FQGNSA. The full variable domain, in which reference TRBV7-2 and TRBJ1-2 provide the parts outside the CDR3, is GAGVSQSPSNKVTEKGKDVELRCDPISGHTALYWYRQSLGQGLEFLIYFQGNSAPDKSGLPSDRFSAERTGGSVSTLTIQRTQQEDSAVYLCASSLDRGSGYGYTFGSGTRLTVV.

This clonotype showed up many times. The J gene is TRBJ1-6, the V gene TRBV7-2; no clear D gene. V lost 1 base to trimming and J lost 10 bases, with 17 bases between them. The germline CDR1 and CDR2 sequences are SGHTA and FQGNSA. The CDR3 has 16 residues. This chain's CDR3 is CASSLVGGLSRSPLHF. CDR3 nucleotides: TGTGCCAGCAGCTTAGTGGGCGGACTTTCAAGATCACCCCTCCACTTT.

Only one count was recorded for this clonotype. This chain links TRBV5-1 with TRBJ2-2; 7 positions agree with TRBD1. V was pared by 6 bases and J by 7 bases, with 15 bases of the junction left unmatched. The CDR3 is made up of 16 amino acids. Per germline, CDR1 SGHRS and CDR2 YFSETQ. Here the CDR3 reads CASTEIGQDEGGELFF. DNA of the CDR3: TGCGCCAGCACCGAAATTGGACAGGATGAGGGCGGGGAGCTGTTTTTT.

The CDR3 coding sequence is TGTGCCAGCAGATTATTAGGGCAGAGAGTCCAAGAGACCCAGTACTTC. Its protein is CASRLLGQRVQETQYF. The chain employs TRBV13 and TRBJ2-5; unclear D gene. Germline V gene sequence: CDR1 PRHDT, CDR2 FYEKMQ (reference sequence). The CDR3 is 16 amino acids. The germline V and J ends were trimmed by 6 bases and 1 base, with 18 bases remaining between them.

The CDR3 protein is CASSQDRVRTTEAFF. DNA for the CDR3: TGCGCCAGCAGCCAAGATAGAGTAAGGACAACTGAAGCTTTCTTT. The chain employs TRBV4-1 and TRBJ1-1, with TRBD1 as a possible D gene (5 bases). Trimming removed 0 bases from V and 5 bases from J, with 13 bases in between. The CDR3 runs 15 residues. Germline V gives CDR1 MGHRA, CDR2 YSYEKL.

There are many counts of this clonotype. The chain combines TRBV7-2 with TRBJ2-3; D call uncertain. V dropped 4 bases and J dropped 2 bases, with 7 bases sitting between them. CDR1 is SGHTA, CDR2 FQGNSA, per germline. The CDR3 is 13 residues long. CDR3 residues: CASSWPVTDTQYF. The CDR3 DNA follows: TGTGCCAGCAGCTGGCCTGTCACAGATACGCAGTATTTT.

The rearrangement links TRBV29-1 to TRBJ2-7; maybe TRBD2 (5 bases). Germline V gene lookup returns CDR1 SQVTM and CDR2 ANQGSEA. V was trimmed by 0 bases and J by 6 bases, leaving 15 bases between them. There are 14 residues in the CDR3. The CDR3 DNA reads as TGCAGCGTTGAAGATCTCGGGGTCGGTACCGAGCAGTACTTC. This codes for CSVEDLGVGTEQYF.

This clonotype was counted only a few times. The rearrangement links TRBV19 to TRBJ2-5, with D tentatively TRBD1 (6 bases). The CDR3 is 15 amino acids. CDR1 is LNHDA and CDR2 is SQIVND in the germline V gene (reference sequence). Deletions cut 5 bases from V and 4 bases from J, with 17 bases between. CDR3 in DNA: TGTGCCAGTAGTCAATCGCCGACAGGTAGAGAGACCCAGTACTTC. It codes for CASSQSPTGRETQYF.

The sample holds a few counts of this clonotype. V is TRBV15 and J is TRBJ1-5; D gene ambiguous. This CDR3 is built from 12 residues. Trimming took off 7 bases at V and 4 bases at J, with 8 bases between the two ends. Germline-derived CDR1 and CDR2 are LNHNV and YYDKDF (reference sequence). The CDR3 region has the DNA TGTGCCACCAAAGAGGGAAATCAGCCCCAGCATTTT. As protein: CATKEGNQPQHF.

This clonotype was seen a few times. The chain recombines TRBV4-1 with TRBJ2-7, with D perhaps TRBD1 or TRBD2 (5 bases each). V lost 0 bases and J lost 5, with 8 bases in between. The CDR3 loop spans 13 amino acids. The germline gives CDR1 MGHRA, CDR2 YSYEKL. In DNA form, the CDR3 reads TGCGCCAGCAGCCAAGATGTGGGGGACGAGCAGTACTTC. Amino acid sequence: CASSQDVGDEQYF.

This clonotype was counted between two and nine times. The V gene is TRBV12-3 or TRBV12-4, the J gene TRBJ2-1, with D unclear. The CDR3 length is 15 residues. The V and J ends lost 7 bases and 6 bases respectively, with 19 bases between them. CDR3 coding DNA: TGTGCCAGCACCACCCTCCATCCCCTGGGCAATGAGCAGTTCTTC. It yields the protein CASTTLHPLGNEQFF.

This clonotype has just a few counts. This rearrangement joins TRBV30 to TRBJ2-7; possibly TRBD1 or TRBD2 for D (5 bases each). The CDR3 is 15 amino acids. CDR1 is GTSNPN, CDR2 SVGIG, per germline (reference sequence). V shed 0 bases and J shed 4 bases, with 16 bases lying between them. For the CDR3, the DNA is TGTGCCTGGAGTGTTGCCGCAGGGAGCACGTACGAGCAGTACTTC. This translates into CAWSVAAGSTYEQYF.

This clonotype was seen a handful of times. A much larger clone differs by one base, so this may be a read error. The rearrangement joins TRBV20-1 to TRBJ1-5; D gene unclear. Germline V gene sequence: CDR1 DFQATT, CDR2 SNEGSKA (reference sequence). V lost 3 bases, J lost 0 bases, and 3 bases lay in between. This CDR3 spans 12 amino acids. CDR3 region: CSASNSNQPQHF. In DNA form, the CDR3 reads TGCAGTGCTAGTAATAGCAATCAGCCCCAGCATTTT.

This clonotype has more than one count but fewer than ten. This rearrangement joins TRBV4-3 to TRBJ2-7; 8 bases map to TRBD2. CDR1 LGHNA and CDR2 YSLEER come from the germline V gene. This CDR3 has 16 amino acids. The V and J ends lost 5 bases and 2 bases, in that order; junction bases with no gene match: 11. In nucleotides, the CDR3 is TGCGCCAGCAGCGCCAAGACTAGCGAGTTCACCTACGAGCAGTACTTC. Translation gives CASSAKTSEFTYEQYF.

The V and J genes are TRBV6-6 and TRBJ1-1; 7 positions agree with TRBD1. V trimming: 6 bases; J trimming: 8 bases; junction bases outside the gene matches: 9. The germline gives CDR1 MNHNY, CDR2 SVGAGI (reference sequence). The CDR3 sequence is 13 residues long. CDR3 residues: CASRTTGLGEAFF. The CDR3 region has the DNA TGTGCCAGCAGAACGACAGGGTTGGGGGAAGCTTTCTTT.